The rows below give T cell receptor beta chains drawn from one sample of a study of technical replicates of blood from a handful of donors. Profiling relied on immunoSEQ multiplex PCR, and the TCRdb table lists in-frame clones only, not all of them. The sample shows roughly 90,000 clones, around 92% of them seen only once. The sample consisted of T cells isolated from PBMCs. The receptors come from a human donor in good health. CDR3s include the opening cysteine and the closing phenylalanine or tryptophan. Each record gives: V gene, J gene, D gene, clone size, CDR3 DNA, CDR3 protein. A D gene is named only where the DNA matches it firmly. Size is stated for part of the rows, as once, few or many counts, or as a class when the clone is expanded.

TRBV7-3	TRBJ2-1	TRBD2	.	TGTGCCAGCAGTTTAGCGGGGGGCCGGTACAATGAGCAGTTCTTC	CASSLAGGRYNEQFF
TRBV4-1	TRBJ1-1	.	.	TGCGCCAGCAGCCAAGTACGAGACACTGAAGCTTTCTTT	CASSQVRDTEAFF
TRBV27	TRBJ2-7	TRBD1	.	TGTGCCAGCAGTGTGGGACAGGGGGACTACGAGCAGTACTTC	CASSVGQGDYEQYF
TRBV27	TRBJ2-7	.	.	TGTGCCAGCAGTTTCGGCGGCAACTCCTACGAGCAGTACTTC	CASSFGGNSYEQYF
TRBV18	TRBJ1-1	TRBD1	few	TGTGCCAGCTCACCACTGGGACAGGGGTTCGATGACACTGAAGCTTTCTTT	CASSPLGQGFDDTEAFF
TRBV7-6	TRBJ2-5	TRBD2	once	TGTGCCAGCAGCTTCCGACTAGCAGAAATCCAAGAGACCCAGTACTTC	CASSFRLAEIQETQYF
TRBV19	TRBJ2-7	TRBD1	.	TGTGCCAGTACGCCGGGACAGGCAGGCCCGACCACAGCCTACGAGCAGTACTTC	CASTPGQAGPTTAYEQYF
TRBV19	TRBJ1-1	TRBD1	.	TGTGCCAGTAGGACAGGGAAGGATTCGAACACTGAAGCTTTCTTT	CASRTGKDSNTEAFF
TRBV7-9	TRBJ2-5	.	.	TGTGCCAGCAGCTTAGACGGCAGCTCTAGGGAGACCCAGTACTTC	CASSLDGSSRETQYF
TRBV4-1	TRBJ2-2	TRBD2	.	TGCGCCAGCAGTCGGGGGGGCGGGGAGCTGTTTTTT	CASSRGGGELFF